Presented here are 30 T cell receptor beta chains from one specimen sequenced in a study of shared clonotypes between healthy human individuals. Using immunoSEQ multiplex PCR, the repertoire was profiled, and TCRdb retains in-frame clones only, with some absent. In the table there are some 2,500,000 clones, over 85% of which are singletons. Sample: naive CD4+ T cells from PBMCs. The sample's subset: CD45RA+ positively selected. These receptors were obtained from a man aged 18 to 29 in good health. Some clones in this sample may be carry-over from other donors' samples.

CDR3 nucleotides: TGTGCCAGCAGTTACTCGGCGGCTACGAACACCGGGGAGCTGTTTTTT. It is translated as CASSYSAATNTGELFF. The chain carries TRBV6-5 and TRBJ2-2; D remains unclear. The CDR3 has 16 amino acids. With 0 bases removed from V and 0 bases from J, the gap between germline ends came to 8 bases. The germline gives CDR1 MNHEY, CDR2 SVGAGI.

The CDR3 is CASSPLGDTQYF. CDR3 sequence (DNA): TGCGCCAGCAGCCCCCTAGGAGATACGCAGTATTTT. The chain links TRBV4-1 to TRBJ2-3; D not certain. CDR3 length: 12 amino acids. Germline V gene sequence: CDR1 MGHRA, CDR2 YSYEKL. With 4 bases removed from V and 5 bases from J, the gap between germline ends came to 7 bases.

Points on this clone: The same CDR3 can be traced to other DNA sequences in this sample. The CDR3 nucleotides are TGTGCCTGGAGCAGGGTAGCGGGAGGTGCAGATACGCAGTATTTT. Translation: CAWSRVAGGADTQYF. The chain is built from TRBV30 and TRBJ2-3; 10 nucleotides match TRBD2. CDR1 GTSNPN and CDR2 SVGIG come from the germline V gene (reference sequence). J gave up 4 bases and V 3 bases, and 7 bases lay outside the gene matches. There are 15 residues in the CDR3. The full variable domain, with the rest looked up from reference TRBV30 and TRBJ2-3, is SQTIHQWPATLVQPVGSPLSLECTVEGTSNPNLYWYRQAAGRGLQLLFYSVGIGQISSEVPQNLSASRPQDRQFILSSKKLLLSDSGFYLCAWSRVAGGADTQYFGPGTRLTVL.

CDR3 nucleotides: TGTGCCAGCAGCGGGGTGTTCGGGGGCAATCAGCCCCAGCATTTT. Residues: CASSGVFGGNQPQHF. V usage is TRBV28 and J usage is TRBJ1-5; D gene ambiguous. From germline, CDR1 is MDHEN and CDR2 SYDVKM. V lost 6 bases and J lost 2, with 14 bases in between. The CDR3 runs to 15 residues.

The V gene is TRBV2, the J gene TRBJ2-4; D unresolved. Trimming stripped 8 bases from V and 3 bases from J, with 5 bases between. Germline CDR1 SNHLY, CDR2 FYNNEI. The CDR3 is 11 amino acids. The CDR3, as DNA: TGTGCCAGCGAGGTCAAAAACATTCAGTACTTC. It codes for CASEVKNIQYF.

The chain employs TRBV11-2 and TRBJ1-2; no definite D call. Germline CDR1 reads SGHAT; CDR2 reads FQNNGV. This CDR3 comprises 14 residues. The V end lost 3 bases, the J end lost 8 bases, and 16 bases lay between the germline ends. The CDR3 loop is CASSFGNKAGGYTF. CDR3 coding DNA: TGTGCCAGCAGCTTCGGAAACAAAGCAGGAGGCTACACCTTC. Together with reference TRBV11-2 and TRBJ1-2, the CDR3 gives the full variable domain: EAGVAQSPRYKIIEKRQSVAFWCNPISGHATLYWYQQILGQGPKLLIQFQNNGVVDDSQLPKDRFSAERLKGVDSTLKIQPAKLEDSAVYLCASSFGNKAGGYTFGSGTRLTVV.

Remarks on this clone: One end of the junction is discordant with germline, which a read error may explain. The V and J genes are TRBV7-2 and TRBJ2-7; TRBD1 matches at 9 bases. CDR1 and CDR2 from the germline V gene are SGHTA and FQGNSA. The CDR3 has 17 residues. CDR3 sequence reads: CASSIAPTGQGSYEQYF. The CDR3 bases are TGTGCCAGCAGCATAGCACCGACGGGACAGGGCTCCTACGAGCAGTACTTC.

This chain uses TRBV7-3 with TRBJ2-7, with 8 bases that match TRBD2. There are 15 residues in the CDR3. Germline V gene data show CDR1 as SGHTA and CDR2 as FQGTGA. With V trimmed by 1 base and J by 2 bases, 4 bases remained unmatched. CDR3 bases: TGTGCCAGCAGCTTAAGTCTAGCGGGTACCTACGAGCAGTACTTC. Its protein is CASSLSLAGTYEQYF.

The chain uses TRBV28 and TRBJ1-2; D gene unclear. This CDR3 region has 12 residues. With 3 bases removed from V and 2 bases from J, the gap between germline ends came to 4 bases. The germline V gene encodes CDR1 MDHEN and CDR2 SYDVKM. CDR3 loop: CASSFMNYGYTF. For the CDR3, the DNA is TGTGCCAGCAGTTTTATGAACTATGGCTACACCTTC.

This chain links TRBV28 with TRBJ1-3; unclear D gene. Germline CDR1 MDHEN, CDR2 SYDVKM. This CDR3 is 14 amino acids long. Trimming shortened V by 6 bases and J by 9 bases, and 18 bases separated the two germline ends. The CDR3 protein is CASSPGLTGSTIYF. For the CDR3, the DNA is TGTGCCAGCAGCCCTGGACTGACGGGGTCCACCATATATTTT.

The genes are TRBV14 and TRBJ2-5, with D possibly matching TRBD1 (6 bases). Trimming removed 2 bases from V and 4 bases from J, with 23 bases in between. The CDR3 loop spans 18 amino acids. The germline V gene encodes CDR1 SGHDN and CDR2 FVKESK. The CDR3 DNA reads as TGTGCCAGCAGCCAAAAATACACCGGACAGTGGGGGCTAGAGACCCAGTACTTC. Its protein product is CASSQKYTGQWGLETQYF.

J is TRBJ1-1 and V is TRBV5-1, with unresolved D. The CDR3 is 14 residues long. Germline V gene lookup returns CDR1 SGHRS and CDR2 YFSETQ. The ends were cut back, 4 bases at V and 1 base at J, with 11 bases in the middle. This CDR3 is CASSPSRGNTEAFF. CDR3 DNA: TGCGCCAGCAGCCCAAGTCGAGGGAACACTGAAGCTTTCTTT. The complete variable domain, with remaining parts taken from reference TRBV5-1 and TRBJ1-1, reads KAGVTQTPRYLIKTRGQQVTLSCSPISGHRSVSWYQQTPGQGLQFLFEYFSETQRNKGNFPGRFSGRQFSNSRSEMNVSTLELGDSALYLCASSPSRGNTEAFFGQGTRLTVV.

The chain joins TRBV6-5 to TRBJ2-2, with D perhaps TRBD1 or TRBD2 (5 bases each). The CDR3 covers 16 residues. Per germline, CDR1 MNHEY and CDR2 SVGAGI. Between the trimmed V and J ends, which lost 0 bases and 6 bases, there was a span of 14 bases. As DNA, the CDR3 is TGTGCCAGCAGTTACTCGTTTGGGGCGGGCGCCGGGGAGCTGTTTTTT. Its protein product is CASSYSFGAGAGELFF.

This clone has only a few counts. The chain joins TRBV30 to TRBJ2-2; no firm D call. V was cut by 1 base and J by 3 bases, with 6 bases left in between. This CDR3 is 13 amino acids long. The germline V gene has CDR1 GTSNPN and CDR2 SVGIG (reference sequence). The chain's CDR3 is CAWSGVYTGELFF. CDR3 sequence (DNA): TGTGCCTGGAGTGGGGTGTACACCGGGGAGCTGTTTTTT.

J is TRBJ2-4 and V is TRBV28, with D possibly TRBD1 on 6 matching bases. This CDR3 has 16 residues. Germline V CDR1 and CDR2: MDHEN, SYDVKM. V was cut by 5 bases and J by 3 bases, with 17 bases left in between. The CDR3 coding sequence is TGTGCCAGCAGTGGCGGCGGACAGAACTTCAAAAACATTCAGTACTTC. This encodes CASSGGGQNFKNIQYF.

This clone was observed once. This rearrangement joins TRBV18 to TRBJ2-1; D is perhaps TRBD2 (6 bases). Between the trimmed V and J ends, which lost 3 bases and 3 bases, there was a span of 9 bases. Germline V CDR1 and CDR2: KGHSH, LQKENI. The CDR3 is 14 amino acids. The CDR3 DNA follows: TGTGCCAGCTCACCTCGGGAGAACTACAATGAGCAGTTCTTC. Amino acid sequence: CASSPRENYNEQFF.

For the CDR3, the DNA is TGTGCCAGCAGCTTGCGGGGGGCCAACACCGGGGAGCTGTTTTTT. Protein product: CASSLRGANTGELFF. V usage is TRBV7-8 and J usage is TRBJ2-2; 8 nucleotides match TRBD2. The CDR3 is 15 amino acids. CDR1 and CDR2 from the germline V gene are SGHVS and FQNEAQ. Trimming cost V 3 bases and J 2 bases; bases outside gene matches: 2.

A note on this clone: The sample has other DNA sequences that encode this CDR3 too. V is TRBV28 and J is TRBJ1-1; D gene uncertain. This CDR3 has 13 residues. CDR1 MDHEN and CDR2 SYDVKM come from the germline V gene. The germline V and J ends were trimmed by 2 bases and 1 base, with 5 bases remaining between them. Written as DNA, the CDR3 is TGTGCCAGCAGTTTACCCGCGAACACTGAAGCTTTCTTT. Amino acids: CASSLPANTEAFF.

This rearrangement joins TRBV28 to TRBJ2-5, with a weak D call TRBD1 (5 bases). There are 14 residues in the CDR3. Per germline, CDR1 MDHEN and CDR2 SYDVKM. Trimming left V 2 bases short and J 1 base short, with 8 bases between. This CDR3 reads CASSLDRSQETQYF. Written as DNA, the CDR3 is TGTGCCAGCAGTTTAGACAGATCCCAAGAGACCCAGTACTTC.

The CDR3 region has the DNA TGTGCCAGCACCCCCCCGCGAGCGAGCTCCTACAATGAGCAGTTCTTC. This gives the protein CASTPPRASSYNEQFF. The gene calls are TRBV28 and TRBJ2-1; no definite D call. This CDR3 is 16 amino acids long. V dropped 7 bases and J dropped 0 bases, with 16 bases sitting between them. Germline V gene data show CDR1 as MDHEN and CDR2 as SYDVKM.

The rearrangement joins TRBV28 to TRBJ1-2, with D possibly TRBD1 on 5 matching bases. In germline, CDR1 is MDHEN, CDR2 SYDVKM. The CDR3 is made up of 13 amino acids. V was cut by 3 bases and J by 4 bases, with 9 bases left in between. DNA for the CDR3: TGTGCCAGCAGTTTTGCAGGGTCCTATGGCTACACCTTC. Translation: CASSFAGSYGYTF.

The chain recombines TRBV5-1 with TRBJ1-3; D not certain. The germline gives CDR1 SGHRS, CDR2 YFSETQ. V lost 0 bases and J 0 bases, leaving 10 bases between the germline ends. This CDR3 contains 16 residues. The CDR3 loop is CASSLAGRNSGNTIYF. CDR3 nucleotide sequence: TGCGCCAGCAGCTTGGCCGGGCGGAACTCTGGAAACACCATATATTTT.

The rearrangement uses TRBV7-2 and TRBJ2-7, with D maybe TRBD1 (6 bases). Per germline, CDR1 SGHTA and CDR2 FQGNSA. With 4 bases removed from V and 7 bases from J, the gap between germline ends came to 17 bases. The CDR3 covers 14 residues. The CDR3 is CASSSNRVRGEQYF. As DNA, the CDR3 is TGTGCCAGCAGCTCTAACAGGGTGAGAGGGGAGCAGTACTTC.

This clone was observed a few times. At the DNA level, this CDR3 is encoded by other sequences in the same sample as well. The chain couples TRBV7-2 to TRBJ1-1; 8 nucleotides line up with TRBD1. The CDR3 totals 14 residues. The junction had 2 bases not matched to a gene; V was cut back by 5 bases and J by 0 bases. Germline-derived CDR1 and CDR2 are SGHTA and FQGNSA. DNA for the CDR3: TGTGCCAGCAGCCGACAGGGGCTGAACACTGAAGCTTTCTTT. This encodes CASSRQGLNTEAFF.

Here the CDR3 reads CASSFPQGYEQYF. The CDR3 nucleotides read TGTGCCAGCAGCTTTCCACAGGGATACGAGCAGTACTTC. V usage is TRBV5-8 and J usage is TRBJ2-7; D may be TRBD1 (6 bases). The CDR3 extends over 13 amino acids. Trimming took 2 bases from V and 4 from J, leaving 10 bases between them. Germline-derived CDR1 and CDR2 are SGHTS and YDEGEE. Filled out from reference TRBV5-8 and TRBJ2-7, the complete variable domain reads EAGVTQSPTHLIKTRGQQATLRCSPISGHTSVYWYQQALGLGLQFLLWYDEGEERNRGNFPPRFSGRQFPNYSSELNVNALELEDSALYLCASSFPQGYEQYFGPGTRLTVT.

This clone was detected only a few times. CDR3 sequence (DNA): TGCGCCAGCAGCCAAGATTCCTCCAGGTCCTATGGCTACACCTTC. This gives the protein CASSQDSSRSYGYTF. V is TRBV4-1 and J is TRBJ1-2; D ambiguous. Germline V gene lookup returns CDR1 MGHRA and CDR2 YSYEKL. The ends were cut back, 0 bases at V and 4 bases at J, with 12 bases in the middle. The CDR3 has 15 residues.

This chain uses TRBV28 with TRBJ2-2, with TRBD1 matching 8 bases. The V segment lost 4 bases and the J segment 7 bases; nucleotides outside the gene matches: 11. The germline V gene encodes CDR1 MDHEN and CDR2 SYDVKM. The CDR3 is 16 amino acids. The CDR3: CASSSATQGANGELFF. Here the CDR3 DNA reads TGTGCCAGCAGTTCGGCTACTCAGGGGGCCAACGGGGAGCTGTTTTTT.

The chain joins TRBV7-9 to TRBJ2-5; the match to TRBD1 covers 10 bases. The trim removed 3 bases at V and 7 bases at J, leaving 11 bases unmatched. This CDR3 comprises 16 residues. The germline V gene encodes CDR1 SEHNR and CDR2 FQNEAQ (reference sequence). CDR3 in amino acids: CASSFKGQGRLGTQYF. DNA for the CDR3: TGTGCCAGCAGCTTTAAGGGACAGGGGAGATTGGGGACCCAGTACTTC.

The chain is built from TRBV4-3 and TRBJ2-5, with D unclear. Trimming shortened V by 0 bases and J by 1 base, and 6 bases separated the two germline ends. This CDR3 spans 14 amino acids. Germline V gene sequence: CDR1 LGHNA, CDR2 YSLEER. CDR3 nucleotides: TGCGCCAGCAGCCAAGAGCAGTCCCAAGAGACCCAGTACTTC. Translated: CASSQEQSQETQYF.

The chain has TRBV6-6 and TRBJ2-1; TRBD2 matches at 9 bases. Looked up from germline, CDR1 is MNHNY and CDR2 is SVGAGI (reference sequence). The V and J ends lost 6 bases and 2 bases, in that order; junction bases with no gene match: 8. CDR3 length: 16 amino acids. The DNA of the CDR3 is TGTGCCAGCAGGGCGGGGGGGGACCTGACCTACAATGAGCAGTTCTTC. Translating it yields CASRAGGDLTYNEQFF.